A single sample gave rise to the 15 T cell receptor beta chains below, sequenced in a study of blood T cells in healthy people across ages (dated by TCRdb to between 2015 and 2017). To prepare the library, 5' RACE was applied. The sequencer was an Illumina HiSeq 2500. A second roughly 6 to 11 cycle PCR used a sample-barcoded 5' primer and a J-beta primer mix. TCRdb reran the public reads through fastp at Q25 and MiXCR, keeping productive beta chains. Here each entry gathers all rows of one CDR3 protein and keeps the most common genes and DNA. The sample contains around 800,000 distinct CDR3 sequences, approximately 55% of them found a single time. Of the sample, about 42% falls within the top ten clones. The specimen was blood. Every receptor here comes from a man older than 75 in good health.

The V gene is TRBV9, the J gene TRBJ2-2; perhaps D is TRBD1 or TRBD2 (5 bases each). CDR1 and CDR2 (germline): SGDLS, YYNGEE. V gave up 3 bases and J gave up 5 bases, with 14 bases separating them. The CDR3 is 15 residues long. The CDR3 DNA reads TGTGCCAGCAGCGATACAGAGAGGGGAACCGGGGAGCTGTTTTTT. It translates to CASSDTERGTGELFF.

V usage is TRBV28 and J usage is TRBJ2-3; 8 bases are shared with TRBD2. The germline gives CDR1 MDHEN, CDR2 SYDVKM. The CDR3 length is 14 residues. J was trimmed by 4 bases and V by 3 bases; bases with no gene match: 3. The CDR3 loop is CASSFLAGSDTQYF. The CDR3 DNA reads as TGTGCCAGCAGTTTTTTAGCGGGATCAGATACGCAGTATTTT.

This clonotype came up a few times. The CDR3 nucleotides are TGTGCCAGCAGCCAGACGGACTTTGGCTACACCTTC. Amino acid sequence: CASSQTDFGYTF. V usage is TRBV6-6 and J usage is TRBJ1-2; D remains ambiguous. Germline CDR1 and CDR2: MNHNY and SVGAGI (reference sequence). V was clipped by 6 bases and J by 7 bases, with 12 bases between them. The CDR3 consists of 12 residues.

The rearrangement joins TRBV20-1 to TRBJ2-1, with 9 bases matching TRBD2. Germline CDR1 is DFQATT and CDR2 is SNEGSKA (reference sequence). The CDR3 has 16 residues. V lost 2 bases and J lost 2; bases outside the gene matches: 7. The CDR3 region is CSARLSSGKPYNEQFF. The CDR3 DNA reads as TGCAGTGCTAGACTGTCTAGCGGGAAGCCCTACAATGAGCAGTTCTTC.

The chain couples TRBV13 to TRBJ2-7; TRBD2 matches 10 bases. In germline, CDR1 is PRHDT, CDR2 FYEKMQ (reference sequence). Trimming at V came to 5 bases and at J to 1 base, leaving 5 bases not matched to a gene. The CDR3 spans 15 residues. The CDR3 DNA is TGTGCCAGCAGCAAAAGCGGGAGGGGATCCTACGAGCAGTACTTC. The encoded protein is CASSKSGRGSYEQYF.

This clonotype was seen only a few times. The chain combines TRBV20-1 with TRBJ1-1, with D uncertain. The length of the CDR3 is 11 residues. Germline assignment: CDR1 DFQATT and CDR2 SNEGSKA (reference sequence). V was trimmed by 6 bases and J by 11 bases, leaving 16 bases between them. This CDR3 is CSAMLQDVAFF. Here the CDR3 DNA reads TGCAGTGCCATGCTCCAGGATGTCGCTTTCTTT.

The genes are TRBV3-1 and TRBJ2-2; D is undetermined. CDR1 LGHDT and CDR2 YNNKEL come from the germline V gene (reference sequence). V lost 1 base and J lost 1, with 7 bases in between. This CDR3 spans 15 amino acids. The CDR3 sequence: CASSQGAVNTGELFF. The CDR3 nucleotides are TGTGCCAGCAGCCAAGGCGCGGTGAACACCGGGGAGCTGTTTTTT.

The sample holds many counts of this clonotype. The rearrangement joins TRBV12-3 or TRBV12-4 to TRBJ2-1; TRBD1 is a possible D gene (5 bases). The CDR3 runs 17 residues. V lost 0 bases and J 7 bases, leaving 19 bases between the germline ends. CDR3 nucleotides: TGTGCCAGCAGTTTAGCCCCAGCAGGGCCCTATGGGAATGAGCAGTTCTTC. As protein: CASSLAPAGPYGNEQFF.

This sequence joins TRBV12-3 or TRBV12-4 and TRBJ2-7; 10 bases match TRBD2. This CDR3 is built from 18 residues. Trimming removed 2 bases from V and 3 bases from J; junction bases left unmatched: 13. The CDR3 here is CASSLSRGGTSVIYEQYF. CDR3 bases: TGTGCCAGCAGTTTATCCCGCGGCGGGACTAGCGTCATCTACGAGCAGTACTTC.

The V call is TRBV5-1, the J call TRBJ2-5; D perhaps matches TRBD1 (5 bases). The DNA end is more similar to TRBJ2-7, so the J call may be wrong. The CDR3 contains 13 residues. Germline V lookup: CDR1 SGHRS, CDR2 YFSETQ. CDR3 DNA: TGCGCCAGCAGCAAAGAACAGGTCGTCGAGCAGTACTTC. Protein: CASSKEQVVEQYF.

This clonotype was seen a few times. The chain links TRBV12-3 or TRBV12-4 to TRBJ2-4; D is tentatively TRBD1 or TRBD2 (6 bases each). V shed 4 bases and J shed 1 base, with 26 bases lying between them. The CDR3 is 20 amino acids. DNA for the CDR3: TGTGCCAGCAGTTACGGCCGCGGGTTTGAGGGGGGCAGGGCCAAAAACATTCAGTACTTC. This gives the protein CASSYGRGFEGGRAKNIQYF.

J is TRBJ2-3 and V is TRBV5-1; D unresolved. Trimming shortened V by 4 bases and J by 5 bases, and 14 bases separated the two germline ends. The CDR3 runs 14 residues. Looked up from germline, CDR1 is SGHRS and CDR2 is YFSETQ. The CDR3 nucleotides are TGCGCCAGCAGCACGGGCTCCGCCGGAGATACGCAGTATTTT. This encodes CASSTGSAGDTQYF.

The chain employs TRBV28 and TRBJ2-3; TRBD1 is a possible D gene (5 bases). The CDR3 is 16 residues long. V shed 6 bases and J shed 2 bases, with 18 bases lying between them. CDR1 MDHEN and CDR2 SYDVKM come from the germline V gene. CDR3 sequence: CASSKGQGPFTDTQYF. In nucleotides, the CDR3 is TGTGCCAGCAGCAAGGGGCAGGGCCCCTTCACAGATACGCAGTATTTT.

The V and J genes are TRBV5-1 and TRBJ1-1; D is unresolved. CDR3 size: 14 residues. In germline, CDR1 is SGHRS, CDR2 YFSETQ. Trimming pared 0 bases from V and 0 bases from J, leaving 6 bases between. CDR3 bases: TGCGCCAGCAGCTTGGACAGCCTGAACACTGAAGCTTTCTTT. It translates to CASSLDSLNTEAFF.

This clonotype was recorded a few times. This sequence joins TRBV7-3 and TRBJ2-5, with D perhaps TRBD2 (5 bases). V was trimmed by 8 bases and J by 5 bases, leaving 21 bases between them. Looked up from germline, CDR1 is SGHTA and CDR2 is FQGTGA. CDR3 length: 15 residues. The CDR3 spells CASPFPAEIVETQYF. As DNA, the CDR3 is TGTGCCAGCCCTTTTCCAGCGGAAATAGTCGAGACCCAGTACTTC.